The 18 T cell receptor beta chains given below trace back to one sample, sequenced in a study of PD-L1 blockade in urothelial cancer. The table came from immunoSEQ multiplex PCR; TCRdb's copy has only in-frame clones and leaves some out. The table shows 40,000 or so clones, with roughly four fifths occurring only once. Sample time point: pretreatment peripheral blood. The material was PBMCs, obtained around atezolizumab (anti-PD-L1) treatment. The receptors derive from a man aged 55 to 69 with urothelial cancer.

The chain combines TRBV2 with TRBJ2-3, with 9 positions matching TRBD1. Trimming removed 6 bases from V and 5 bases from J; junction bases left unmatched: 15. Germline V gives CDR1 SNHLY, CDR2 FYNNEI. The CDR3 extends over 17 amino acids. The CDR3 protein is CASRELRRDRVKDTQYF. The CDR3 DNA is TGTGCCAGCAGAGAATTGCGAAGGGACAGGGTCAAAGATACGCAGTATTTT.

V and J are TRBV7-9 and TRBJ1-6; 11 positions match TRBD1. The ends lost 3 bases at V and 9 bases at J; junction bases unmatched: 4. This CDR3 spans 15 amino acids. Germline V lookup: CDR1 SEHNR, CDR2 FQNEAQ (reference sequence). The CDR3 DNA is TGTGCCAGCAGCTTGGGGACAGGGGGTAGTTCACCCCTCCACTTT. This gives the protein CASSLGTGGSSPLHF.

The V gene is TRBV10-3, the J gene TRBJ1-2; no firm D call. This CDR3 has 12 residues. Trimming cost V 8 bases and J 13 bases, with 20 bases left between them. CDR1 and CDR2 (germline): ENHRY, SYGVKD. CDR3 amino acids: CAIGLDSRGSTF. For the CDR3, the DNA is TGTGCCATCGGGTTGGACTCCCGGGGTTCCACCTTC.

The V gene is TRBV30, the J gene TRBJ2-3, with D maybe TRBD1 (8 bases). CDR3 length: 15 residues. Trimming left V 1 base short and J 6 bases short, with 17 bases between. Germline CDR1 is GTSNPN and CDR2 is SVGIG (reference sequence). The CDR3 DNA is TGTGCCTGGAGTGACACCGGACAGGGAGGGGATACGCAGTATTTT. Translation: CAWSDTGQGGDTQYF.

CDR3 amino acids: CASSPSGLVETQYF. CDR3 coding DNA: TGCGCCAGCAGCCCGTCGGGTCTAGTCGAGACCCAGTACTTC. The chain carries TRBV5-1 and TRBJ2-5; D call uncertain. From germline, CDR1 is SGHRS and CDR2 YFSETQ. V lost 4 bases to trimming and J lost 5 bases, with 15 bases between them. CDR3 length: 14 amino acids.

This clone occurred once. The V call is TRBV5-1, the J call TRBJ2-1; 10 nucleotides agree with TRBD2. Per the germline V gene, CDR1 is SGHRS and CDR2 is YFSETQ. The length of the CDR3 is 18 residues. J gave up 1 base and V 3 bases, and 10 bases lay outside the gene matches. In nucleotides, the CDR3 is TGCGCCAGCAGCTGGTACAGCGGGGGGGCCGGTTCCTACAATGAGCAGTTCTTC. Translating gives CASSWYSGGAGSYNEQFF.

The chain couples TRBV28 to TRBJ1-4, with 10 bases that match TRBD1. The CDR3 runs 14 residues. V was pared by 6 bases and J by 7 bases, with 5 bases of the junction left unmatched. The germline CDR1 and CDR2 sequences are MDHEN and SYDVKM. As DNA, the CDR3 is TGTGCCAGCAGCACCGGACAGGGGGGTGAAAAACTGTTTTTT. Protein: CASSTGQGGEKLFF. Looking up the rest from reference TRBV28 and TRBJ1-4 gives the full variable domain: DVKVTQSSRYLVKRTGEKVFLECVQDMDHENMFWYRQDPGLGLRLIYFSYDVKMKEKGDIPEGYSVSREKKERFSLILESASTNQTSMYLCASSTGQGGEKLFFGSGTQLSVL.

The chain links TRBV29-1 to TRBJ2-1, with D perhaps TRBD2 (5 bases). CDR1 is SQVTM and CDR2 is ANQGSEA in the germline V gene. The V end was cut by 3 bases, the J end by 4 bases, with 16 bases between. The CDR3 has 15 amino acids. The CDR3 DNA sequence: TGCAGCGTTGAGTCTTGGGGAGTGGGTTACAATGAGCAGTTCTTC. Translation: CSVESWGVGYNEQFF.

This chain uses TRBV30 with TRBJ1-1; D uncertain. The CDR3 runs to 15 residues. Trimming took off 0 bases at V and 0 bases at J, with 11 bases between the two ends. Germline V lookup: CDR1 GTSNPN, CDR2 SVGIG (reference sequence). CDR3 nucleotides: TGTGCCTGGAGTGTTCGAAGGACTATGAACACTGAAGCTTTCTTT. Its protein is CAWSVRRTMNTEAFF.

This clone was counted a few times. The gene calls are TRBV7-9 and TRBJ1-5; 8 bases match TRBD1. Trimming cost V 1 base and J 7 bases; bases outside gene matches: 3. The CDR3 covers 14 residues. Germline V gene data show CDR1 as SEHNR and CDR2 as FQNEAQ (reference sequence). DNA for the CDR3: TGTGCCAGCAGCTTAGGGACAGGGAAACAGCCCCAGCATTTT. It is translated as CASSLGTGKQPQHF.

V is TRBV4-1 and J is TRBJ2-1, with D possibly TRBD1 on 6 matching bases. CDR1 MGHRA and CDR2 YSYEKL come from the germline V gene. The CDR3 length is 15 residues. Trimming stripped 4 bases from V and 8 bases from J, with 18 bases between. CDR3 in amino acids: CASSPLGLKGDEQFF. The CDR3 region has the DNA TGCGCCAGCAGCCCTTTGGGCCTCAAGGGGGATGAGCAGTTCTTC.

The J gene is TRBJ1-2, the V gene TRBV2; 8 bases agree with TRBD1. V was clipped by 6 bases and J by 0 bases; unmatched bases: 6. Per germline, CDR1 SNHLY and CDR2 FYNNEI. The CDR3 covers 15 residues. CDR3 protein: CASRGGTGANYGYTF. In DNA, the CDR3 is TGTGCCAGCAGAGGCGGGACAGGTGCTAACTATGGCTACACCTTC.

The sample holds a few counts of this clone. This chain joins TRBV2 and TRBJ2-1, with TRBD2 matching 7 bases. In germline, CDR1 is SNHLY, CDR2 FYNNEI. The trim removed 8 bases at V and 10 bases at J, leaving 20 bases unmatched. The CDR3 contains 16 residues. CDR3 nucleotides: TGTGCCAGCCTTGCCCGCGGGGGAGGCATAGGTGGAGAGCAGTTCTTC. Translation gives CASLARGGGIGGEQFF.

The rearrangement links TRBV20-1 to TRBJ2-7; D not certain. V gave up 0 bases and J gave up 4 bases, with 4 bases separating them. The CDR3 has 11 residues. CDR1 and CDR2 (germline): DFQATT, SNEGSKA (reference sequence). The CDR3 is CSARDHYEQYF. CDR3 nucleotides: TGCAGTGCTAGAGATCATTACGAGCAGTACTTC.

In DNA, the CDR3 is TGCGCCAGCAGAAGTGGACCCCGAGGGGGTTACGAGCAGTACTTC. Protein product: CASRSGPRGGYEQYF. This rearrangement joins TRBV5-1 to TRBJ2-7; a possible D gene is TRBD1 (6 bases). This CDR3 comprises 15 residues. V lost 5 bases to trimming and J lost 4 bases, with 19 bases between them. CDR1 is SGHRS, CDR2 YFSETQ, per germline.

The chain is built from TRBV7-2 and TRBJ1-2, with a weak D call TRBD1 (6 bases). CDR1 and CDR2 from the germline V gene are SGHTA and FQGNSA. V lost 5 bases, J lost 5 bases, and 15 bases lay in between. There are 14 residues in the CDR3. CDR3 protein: CASSLGQLGYGYTF. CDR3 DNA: TGTGCCAGCAGCCTTGGACAGCTTGGATATGGCTACACCTTC.

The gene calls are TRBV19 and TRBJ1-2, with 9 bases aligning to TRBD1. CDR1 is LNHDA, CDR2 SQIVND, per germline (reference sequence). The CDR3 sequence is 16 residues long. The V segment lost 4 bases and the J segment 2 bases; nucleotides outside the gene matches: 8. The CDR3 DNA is TGTGCCAGTAGTACCCACCGGGACAGGGCAAACTATGGCTACACCTTC. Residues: CASSTHRDRANYGYTF.

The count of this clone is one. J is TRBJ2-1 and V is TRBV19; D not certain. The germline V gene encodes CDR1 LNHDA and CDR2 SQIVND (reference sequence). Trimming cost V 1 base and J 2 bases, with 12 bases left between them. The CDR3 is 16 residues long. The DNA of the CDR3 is TGTGCCAGTAGTATAGGAAAGCGTCCCGCCTACAATGAGCAGTTCTTC. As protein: CASSIGKRPAYNEQFF.